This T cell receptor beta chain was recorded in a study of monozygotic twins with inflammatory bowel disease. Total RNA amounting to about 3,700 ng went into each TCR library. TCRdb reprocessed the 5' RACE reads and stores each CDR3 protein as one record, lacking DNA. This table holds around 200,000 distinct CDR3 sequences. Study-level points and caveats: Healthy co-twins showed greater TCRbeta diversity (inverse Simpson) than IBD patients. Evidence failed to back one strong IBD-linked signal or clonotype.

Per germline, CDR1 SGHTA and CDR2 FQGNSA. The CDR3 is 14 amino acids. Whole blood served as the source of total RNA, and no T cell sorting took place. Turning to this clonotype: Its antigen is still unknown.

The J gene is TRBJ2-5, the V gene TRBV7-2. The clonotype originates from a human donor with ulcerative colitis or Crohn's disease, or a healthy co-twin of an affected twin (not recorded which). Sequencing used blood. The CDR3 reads CASSLRSSVETQYF.